This T cell receptor beta chain appears in the sequencing data of a study of OX40 agonist ivuxolimab in advanced cancers. Repertoires were generated with immunoSEQ multiplex PCR, while TCRdb's copy carries only in-frame clones and drops some. The sample holds roughly 64,000 clones, more than 85% seen once. J gave up 3 bases and V 4 bases, and 7 bases lay outside the gene matches. Germline V gene data show CDR1 as SGHTA and CDR2 as FQGNSA. The length of the CDR3 is 15 residues. Sample: CD4+ or CD8+ T cells sorted from blood, taken in a trial of the OX40 agonist ivuxolimab. This sequence originates from an adult with an advanced solid tumor such as melanoma, head and neck, liver or kidney cancer. The chain joins TRBV7-2 to TRBJ2-7; 9 bases line up with TRBD2. Here the CDR3 DNA reads TGTGCCAGCAGCTCCGCTAGCGGGGACCACTACGAGCAGTACTTC. It codes for CASSSASGDHYEQYF. Based on the CDR3 plus reference TRBV7-2 and TRBJ2-7, the full variable domain is GAGVSQSPSNKVTEKGKDVELRCDPISGHTALYWYRQSLGQGLEFLIYFQGNSAPDKSGLPSDRFSAERTGGSVSTLTIQRTQQEDSAVYLCASSSASGDHYEQYFGPGTRLTVT.